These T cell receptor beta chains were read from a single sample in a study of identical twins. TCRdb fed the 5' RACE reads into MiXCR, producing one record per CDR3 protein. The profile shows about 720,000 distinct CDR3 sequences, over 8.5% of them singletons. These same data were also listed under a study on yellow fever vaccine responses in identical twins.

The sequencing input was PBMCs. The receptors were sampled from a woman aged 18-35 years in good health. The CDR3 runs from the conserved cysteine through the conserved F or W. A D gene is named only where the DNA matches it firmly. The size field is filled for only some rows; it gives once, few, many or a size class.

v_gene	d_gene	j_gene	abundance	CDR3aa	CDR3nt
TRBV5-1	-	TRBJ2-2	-	CASSLAALTSRGELFF	TGCGCCAGCAGCTTGGCCGCCCTGACTAGTCGCGGGGAGCTGTTTTTT
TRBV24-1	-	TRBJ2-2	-	CATSDRGGGLAPGELFF	TGTGCCACCAGTGATAGGGGAGGAGGCCTCGCACCCGGGGAGCTGTTTTTT
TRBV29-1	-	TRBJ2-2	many	CSVEGGGRGNTGELFF	TGCAGCGTTGAAGGTGGCGGCAGGGGAAACACCGGGGAGCTGTTTTTT
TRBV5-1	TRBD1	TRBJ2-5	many	CASRSGTAERETQYF	TGCGCCAGCAGATCAGGGACAGCCGAGAGAGAGACCCAGTACTTC
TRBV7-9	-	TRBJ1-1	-	CASSLEQGVAFF	TGTGCCAGCAGCTTAGAACAGGGAGTAGCTTTCTTT
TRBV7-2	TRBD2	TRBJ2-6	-	CASGGSSGANVLTF	TGTGCCAGCGGCGGGAGTTCTGGGGCCAACGTCCTGACTTTC
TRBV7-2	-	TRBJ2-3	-	CASSLGRGQYTDTQYF	TGTGCCAGCAGCTTAGGCCGGGGGCAGTACACAGATACGCAGTATTTT
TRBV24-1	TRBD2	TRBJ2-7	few	CATSEGGLAGAYEQYF	TGTGCCACCAGTGAAGGGGGACTAGCGGGAGCCTACGAGCAGTACTTC
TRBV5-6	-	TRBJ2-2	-	CASSYPGSTTGELFF	TGTGCCAGCAGCTACCCAGGGAGTACCACCGGGGAGCTGTTTTTT
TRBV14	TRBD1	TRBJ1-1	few	CASSPDRAGPEAFF	TGTGCCAGCAGTCCCGACAGGGCAGGGCCTGAAGCTTTCTTT
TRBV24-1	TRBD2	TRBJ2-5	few	CATSGAGSIGRQTQYF	TGTGCCACCAGTGGGGCAGGGAGTATCGGGAGGCAGACCCAGTACTTC
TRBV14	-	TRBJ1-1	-	CASSHGMGAEAFF	TGTGCCAGCAGCCATGGGATGGGGGCTGAAGCTTTCTTT
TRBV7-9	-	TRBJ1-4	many	CASSFRDGSNEKLFF	TGTGCCAGCAGCTTCCGGGACGGATCTAATGAAAAACTGTTTTTT
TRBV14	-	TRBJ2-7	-	CASSQSPTALADF	TGTGCCAGCAGCCAATCTCCGACGGCCCTCGCGGACTTC
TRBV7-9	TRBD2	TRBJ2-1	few	CASRITSGSNEQFF	TGTGCCAGCAGGATTACTAGCGGGAGCAATGAGCAGTTCTTC
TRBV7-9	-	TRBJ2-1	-	CASSLPQNNEQFF	TGTGCCAGCAGCTTACCGCAGAACAATGAGCAGTTCTTC
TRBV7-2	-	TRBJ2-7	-	CASSFGGASYEQYF	TGTGCCAGCAGCTTCGGAGGGGCCTCCTACGAGCAGTACTTC
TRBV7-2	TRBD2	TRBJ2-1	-	CASSRPGLGIEQFF	TGTGCCAGCAGCAGACCGGGACTAGGGATTGAGCAGTTCTTC
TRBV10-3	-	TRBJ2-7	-	CAISADRDYEQYF	TGTGCCATCAGTGCCGACAGAGATTACGAGCAGTACTTC
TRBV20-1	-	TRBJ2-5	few	CSARPGFQETQYF	TGCAGTGCCCGACCCGGCTTCCAAGAGACCCAGTACTTC
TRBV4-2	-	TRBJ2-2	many	CASSQDDKGGSGELFF	TGTGCCAGCAGCCAGGACGACAAAGGAGGATCCGGGGAGCTGTTTTTT
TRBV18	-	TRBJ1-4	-	CASSPPGQSATNEKLFF	TGTGCCAGCTCACCACCGGGACAATCGGCAACTAATGAAAAACTGTTTTTT
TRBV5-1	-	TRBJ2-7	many	CASSFKDEQLYEQYF	TGCGCCAGCAGCTTCAAGGACGAGCAACTATACGAGCAGTACTTC
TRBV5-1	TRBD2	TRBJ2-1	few	CASSDWGEGNEQFF	TGCGCCAGCTCCGATTGGGGGGAGGGGAATGAGCAGTTCTTC
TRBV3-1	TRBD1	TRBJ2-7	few	CASSQTPGGTGTYEQYF	TGTGCCAGCAGCCAAACCCCGGGCGGGACAGGGACCTACGAGCAGTACTTC
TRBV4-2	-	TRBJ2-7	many	CASSSRDEQYF	TGTGCCAGCAGCTCTCGGGACGAGCAGTACTTC
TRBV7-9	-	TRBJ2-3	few	CASSLAQSVADTQYF	TGTGCCAGCAGCTTAGCCCAAAGTGTTGCAGATACGCAGTATTTT
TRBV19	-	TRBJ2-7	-	CASSIEEGLEQYF	TGTGCCAGTAGTATAGAGGAGGGGCTCGAGCAGTACTTC
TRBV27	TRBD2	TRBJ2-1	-	CASSKPELAGGPSSYNEQFF	TGTGCCAGCAGTAAACCGGAACTAGCGGGAGGGCCAAGCTCCTACAATGAGCAGTTCTTC
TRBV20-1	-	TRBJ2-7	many	CSAREPSDDEQYF	TGCAGTGCTAGAGAGCCTAGCGATGACGAGCAGTACTTC
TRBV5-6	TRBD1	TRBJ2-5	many	CASSSERTGEKTQYF	TGTGCCAGCAGCTCGGAGCGGACAGGTGAAAAGACCCAGTACTTC
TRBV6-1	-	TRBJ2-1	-	CASSPVRGGPHNEQFF	TGTGCCAGCAGTCCCGTGCGGGGTGGGCCGCACAATGAGCAGTTCTTC
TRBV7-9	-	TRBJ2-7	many	CASSLFTPVYEQYF	TGTGCCAGCAGCTTATTTACACCCGTCTACGAGCAGTACTTC
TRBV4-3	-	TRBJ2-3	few	CASSQERSRAEDTQYF	TGCGCCAGCAGCCAAGAGAGATCCCGAGCCGAAGATACGCAGTATTTT
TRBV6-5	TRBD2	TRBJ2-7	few	CASSLGLAGGYGSEQYF	TGTGCCAGCAGTTTGGGACTAGCGGGAGGCTACGGCAGCGAGCAGTACTTC
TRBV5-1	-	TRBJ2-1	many	CASSLVPSNEQFF	TGCGCCAGCAGCTTGGTACCTTCCAATGAGCAGTTCTTC
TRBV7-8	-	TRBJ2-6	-	CASWTGANVLTF	TGTGCCAGCTGGACGGGGGCCAACGTCCTGACTTTC
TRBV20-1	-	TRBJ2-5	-	CSARGLYVQETQYF	TGCAGTGCTAGAGGACTTTACGTCCAAGAGACCCAGTACTTC
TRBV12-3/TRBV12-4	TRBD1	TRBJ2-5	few	CASSFKSGAGGETQYF	TGTGCCAGCAGTTTTAAGTCCGGGGCAGGGGGAGAGACCCAGTACTTC
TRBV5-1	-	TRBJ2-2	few	CASSLDTDTGELFF	TGCGCCAGCAGCTTGGATACCGACACCGGGGAGCTGTTTTTT
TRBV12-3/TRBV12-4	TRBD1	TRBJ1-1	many	CASSFGTENTEAFF	TGTGCCAGCAGTTTCGGGACAGAGAACACTGAAGCTTTCTTT
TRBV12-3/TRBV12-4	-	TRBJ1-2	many	CASSLGGANYGYTF	TGTGCCAGCAGTTTAGGGGGAGCTAACTATGGCTACACCTTC
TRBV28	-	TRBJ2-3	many	CASSLRVPEPKEDTQYF	TGTGCCAGCAGTTTAAGAGTACCCGAGCCTAAGGAGGATACGCAGTATTTT
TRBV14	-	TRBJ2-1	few	CASSPGTTRYNEQFF	TGTGCCAGCAGCCCAGGAACGACCCGATACAATGAGCAGTTCTTC
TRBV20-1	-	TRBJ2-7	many	CSAGHGSYEQYF	TGCAGTGCGGGACACGGCTCCTACGAGCAGTACTTC
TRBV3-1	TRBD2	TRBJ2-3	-	CATCLAGGWEDTQYF	TGTGCCACCTGCCTAGCGGGTGGTTGGGAAGATACGCAGTATTTT
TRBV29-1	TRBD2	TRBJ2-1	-	CSVETASGPGGAFF	TGCAGCGTTGAAACCGCTAGCGGCCCTGGAGGGGCATTCTTC
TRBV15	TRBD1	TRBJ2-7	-	CATSRAVGQGREQYF	TGTGCCACCAGCAGGGCCGTGGGACAGGGACGGGAGCAGTACTTC
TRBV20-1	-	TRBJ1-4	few	CSARDYRGPNEKLFF	TGCAGTGCTAGAGATTATCGAGGCCCTAATGAAAAACTGTTTTTT
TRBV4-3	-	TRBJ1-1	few	CASSQDRASLNTEAFF	TGCGCCAGCAGCCAAGATCGTGCCAGTCTGAACACTGAAGCTTTCTTT